This T cell receptor (beta chain) is from a study of Graves' ophthalmopathy and Graves' hyperthyroidism. This clonotype was seen only a few times. The antigen remains unidentified. Looked up from germline, CDR1 is SGHRS and CDR2 is YFSETQ. Trimming took off 0 bases at V and 1 base at J, with 8 bases between the two ends. The CDR3 contains 15 residues. For donors with ophthalmopathy, the disease showed moderate-to-severe activity, reached CAS ≥3 and NOSPECS ≥4, and had lasted under 3 months. Findings and caveats of the study: Most expanded clonotypes in thyroid above 0.001 frequency also showed up in blood. Ophthalmopathy could be told apart from stable hyperthyroidism by a 13-signature model (around 90% sensitivity, about 80% specificity).

TCR beta CDR3 amplification used RNA transcripts. An initial RT-PCR round employing HTBI primers preceded a second-round multiplex PCR. TCRdb processed the multiplex PCR reads anew with MiXCR; each CDR3 protein has one entry. The sample has about 480,000 distinct CDR3 sequences, approximately 14% seen once. This chain connects TRBV5-1 to TRBJ2-1, with D unclear. This receptor was taken from a woman in her 30s with Graves' ophthalmopathy. Specimen: blood. The CDR3 region has the DNA TGCGCCAGCAGCTTGGGATGGGGATCCTACAATGAGCAGTTCTTC. Its protein is CASSLGWGSYNEQFF.